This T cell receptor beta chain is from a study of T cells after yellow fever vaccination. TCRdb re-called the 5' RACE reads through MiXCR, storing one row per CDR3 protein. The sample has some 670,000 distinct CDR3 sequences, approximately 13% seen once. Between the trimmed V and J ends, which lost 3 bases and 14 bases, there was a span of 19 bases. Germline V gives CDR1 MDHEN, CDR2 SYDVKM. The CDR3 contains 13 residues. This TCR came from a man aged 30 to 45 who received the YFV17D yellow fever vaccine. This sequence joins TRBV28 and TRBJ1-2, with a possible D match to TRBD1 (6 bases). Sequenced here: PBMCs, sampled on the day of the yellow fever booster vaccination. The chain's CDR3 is CASSLDPGQLLTF. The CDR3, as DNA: TGTGCCAGCAGTTTGGATCCAGGACAGCTTTTAACCTTC.